The 12 T cell receptor beta chains below come from one sample, sequenced in a study of blood T cells in healthy people across ages. Next came a second PCR, run for roughly 7 to 12 cycles, which used a sample-barcoded 5' primer along with a J-beta primer mix. TCRdb recomputed calls from the 5' RACE reads with MiXCR, one row per CDR3 protein. The sample holds 1.5 million or so distinct CDR3 sequences; roughly 40% are singletons and the top ten take less than 8%. Sequencing was performed on blood. The source is a woman aged 18-29 years in good health.

The chain links TRBV5-5 to TRBJ2-5; 8 bases line up with TRBD1. The CDR3 is 16 amino acids. Losses at the gene ends were 1 base for V and 2 bases for J; bases not matched to a gene: 7. Germline-derived CDR1 and CDR2 are SGHKS and YYEKEE (reference sequence). In DNA form, the CDR3 reads TGTGCCAGCAGCTTGTACATCCAGGGGGCACAAGAGACCCAGTACTTC. This encodes CASSLYIQGAQETQYF.

This clonotype appeared a few times. This chain uses TRBV13 with TRBJ1-1; 7 nucleotides match TRBD1. Trimming took 5 bases from V and 0 from J; bases not matched to a gene: 9. Germline V gene data show CDR1 as PRHDT and CDR2 as FYEKMQ (reference sequence). This CDR3 has 16 amino acids. This chain's CDR3 is CASSPLGTDMNTEAFF. In DNA form, the CDR3 reads TGTGCCAGCAGCCCTCTCGGGACAGACATGAACACTGAAGCTTTCTTT.

The gene calls are TRBV20-1 and TRBJ2-5, with TRBD2 as a possible D gene (5 bases). The CDR3 consists of 15 residues. Germline assignment: CDR1 DFQATT and CDR2 SNEGSKA (reference sequence). The V and J ends lost 4 bases and 0 bases respectively, with 15 bases between them. The CDR3 DNA reads TGCAGTGCTATGACTCCGGGAACGTACCAAGAGACCCAGTACTTC. Its protein is CSAMTPGTYQETQYF.

This clonotype was recorded a few times. The chain employs TRBV7-2 and TRBJ2-3, with D perhaps assigned TRBD1 or TRBD2 (6 bases each). There are 15 residues in the CDR3. V was cut by 5 bases and J by 2 bases, with 14 bases left in between. Germline-derived CDR1 and CDR2 are SGHTA and FQGNSA. CDR3 residues: CASSPGGGNTDTQYF. CDR3 DNA sequence: TGTGCCAGCAGCCCCGGAGGGGGAAACACAGATACGCAGTATTTT.

V and J are TRBV6-5 and TRBJ2-1; D is unclear. Trimming pared 5 bases from V and 6 bases from J, leaving 14 bases between. The CDR3 is made up of 14 amino acids. In germline, CDR1 is MNHEY, CDR2 SVGAGI. CDR3 residues: CASSPLGLSNEQFF. In DNA, the CDR3 is TGTGCCAGCAGTCCCCTTGGCCTTTCCAATGAGCAGTTCTTC.

V gene TRBV28 combines with J gene TRBJ2-6; D not resolved. Trimming took off 3 bases at V and 0 bases at J, with 12 bases between the two ends. This CDR3 region has 17 residues. Germline V CDR1 and CDR2: MDHEN, SYDVKM. The CDR3 here is CASSFVAESSGANVLTF. The DNA for the CDR3 is TGTGCCAGCAGTTTCGTCGCGGAAAGCTCTGGGGCCAACGTCCTGACTTTC.

The J gene is TRBJ2-7, the V gene TRBV12-3 or TRBV12-4; 7 bases line up with TRBD2. This CDR3 spans 12 amino acids. V shed 7 bases and J 5 bases; nucleotides not matched to a gene: 5. The DNA for the CDR3 is TGTGCCAGCACCGCGGGAGCTCACGAGCAGTACTTC. Protein sequence: CASTAGAHEQYF.

This clonotype showed up just once. The chain is built from TRBV20-1 and TRBJ1-2; D may be TRBD1 (6 bases). The length of the CDR3 is 15 residues. V gave up 0 bases and J gave up 6 bases, with 17 bases separating them. Germline assignment: CDR1 DFQATT and CDR2 SNEGSKA (reference sequence). The CDR3 loop reads CSAREDSNPGNGYTF. CDR3 bases: TGCAGTGCTAGAGAGGACAGCAATCCCGGGAATGGCTACACCTTC.

This CDR3 is CASSQLWIAGGYNEQFF. The DNA for the CDR3 is TGTGCCAGCAGCCAACTGTGGATAGCGGGGGGATACAATGAGCAGTTCTTC. This sequence joins TRBV3-1 and TRBJ2-1, with 10 nucleotides matching TRBD2. Losses at the gene ends were 2 bases for V and 4 bases for J; bases not matched to a gene: 8. The CDR3 totals 17 residues. Germline CDR1 reads LGHDT; CDR2 reads YNNKEL (reference sequence).

This clonotype was picked up a small number of times. V and J are TRBV20-1 and TRBJ1-2; D gene unclear. The CDR3 has 12 amino acids. V shed 3 bases and J shed 2 bases, with 7 bases lying between them. Germline CDR1 and CDR2: DFQATT and SNEGSKA (reference sequence). The CDR3 region is CSASSGNYGYTF. Written as DNA, the CDR3 is TGCAGTGCTAGTTCCGGAAACTATGGCTACACCTTC.

This clonotype was detected only a few times. One junction end does not reproduce the germline sequence, and a read error may be involved. The CDR3 nucleotides are TGCGCCAGCAGATTGGGGAGTGAAGCTTTCTTT. Its translation: CASRLGSEAFF. The chain joins TRBV5-1 to TRBJ1-1; unclear D gene. The CDR3 runs 11 residues. CDR1 is SGHRS and CDR2 is YFSETQ in the germline V gene.

This clonotype was seen a handful of times. The rearrangement uses TRBV14 and TRBJ1-1; D is ambiguous. Germline-derived CDR1 and CDR2 are SGHDN and FVKESK. The length of the CDR3 is 16 residues. The V end was cut by 5 bases, the J end by 1 base, with 17 bases between. This CDR3 is CASSFYSGARNTEAFF. The CDR3 coding sequence is TGTGCCAGCAGCTTTTATTCAGGCGCAAGGAACACTGAAGCTTTCTTT.